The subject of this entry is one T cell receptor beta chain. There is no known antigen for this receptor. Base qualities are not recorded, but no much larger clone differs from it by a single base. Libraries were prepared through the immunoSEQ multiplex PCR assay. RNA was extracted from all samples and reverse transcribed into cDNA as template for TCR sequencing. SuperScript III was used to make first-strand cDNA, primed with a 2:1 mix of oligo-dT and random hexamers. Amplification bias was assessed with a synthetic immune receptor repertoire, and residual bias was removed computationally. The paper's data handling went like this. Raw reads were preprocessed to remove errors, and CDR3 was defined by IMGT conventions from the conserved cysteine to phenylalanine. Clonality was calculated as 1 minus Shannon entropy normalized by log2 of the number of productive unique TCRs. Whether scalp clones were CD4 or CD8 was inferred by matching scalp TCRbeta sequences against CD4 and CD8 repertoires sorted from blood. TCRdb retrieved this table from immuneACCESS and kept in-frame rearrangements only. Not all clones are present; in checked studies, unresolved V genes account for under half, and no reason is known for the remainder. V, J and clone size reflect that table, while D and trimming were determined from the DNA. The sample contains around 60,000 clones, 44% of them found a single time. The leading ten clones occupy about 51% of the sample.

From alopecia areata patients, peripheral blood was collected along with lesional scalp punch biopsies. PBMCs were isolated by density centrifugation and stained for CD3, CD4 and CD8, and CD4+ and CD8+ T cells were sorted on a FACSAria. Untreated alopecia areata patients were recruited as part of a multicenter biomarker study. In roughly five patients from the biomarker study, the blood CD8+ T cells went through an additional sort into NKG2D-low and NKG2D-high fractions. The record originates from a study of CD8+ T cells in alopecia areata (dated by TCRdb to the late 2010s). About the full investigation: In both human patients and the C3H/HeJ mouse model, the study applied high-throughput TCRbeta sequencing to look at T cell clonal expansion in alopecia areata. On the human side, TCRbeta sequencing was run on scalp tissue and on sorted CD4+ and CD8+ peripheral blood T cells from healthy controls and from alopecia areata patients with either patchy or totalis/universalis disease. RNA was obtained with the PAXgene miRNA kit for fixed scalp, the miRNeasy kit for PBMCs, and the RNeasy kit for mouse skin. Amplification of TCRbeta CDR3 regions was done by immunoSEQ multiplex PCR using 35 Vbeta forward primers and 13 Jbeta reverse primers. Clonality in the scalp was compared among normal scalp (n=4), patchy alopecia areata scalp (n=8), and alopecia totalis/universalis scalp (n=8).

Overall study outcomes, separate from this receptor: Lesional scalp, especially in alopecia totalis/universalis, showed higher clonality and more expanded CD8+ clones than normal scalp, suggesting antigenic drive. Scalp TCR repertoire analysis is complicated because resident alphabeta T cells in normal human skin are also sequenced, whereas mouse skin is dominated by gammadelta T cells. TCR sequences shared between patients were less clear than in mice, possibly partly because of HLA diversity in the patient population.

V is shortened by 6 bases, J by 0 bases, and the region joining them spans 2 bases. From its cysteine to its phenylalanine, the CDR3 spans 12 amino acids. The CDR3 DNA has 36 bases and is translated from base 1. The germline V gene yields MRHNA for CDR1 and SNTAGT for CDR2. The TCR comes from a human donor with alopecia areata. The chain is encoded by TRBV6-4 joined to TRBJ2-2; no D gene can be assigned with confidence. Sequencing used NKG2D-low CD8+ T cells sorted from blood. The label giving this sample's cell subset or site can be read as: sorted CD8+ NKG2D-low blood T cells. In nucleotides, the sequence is TGTGCCAGCAGCACGAACACCGGGGAGCTGTTTTTT. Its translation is CASSTNTGELFF.